This TCR beta chain originates from a study of OX40 agonist ivuxolimab in advanced cancers. On the study more broadly: The dose of intravenous ivuxolimab that patients received every 2 weeks ranged from 0.01 to 10 mg/kg. Patients undergoing dose escalation presented with hepatocellular carcinoma, melanoma, renal cell or head and neck cancer.

Anyone with autoimmune disease history or systemic immunosuppression was excluded. The data were produced by immunoSEQ multiplex PCR, yet TCRdb's version contains in-frame clones alone and is incomplete. The data hold 55,000 to 85,000 clones, with more than 80% observed a single time. This CDR3 is 14 amino acids long. Per the germline V gene, CDR1 is LNHDA and CDR2 is SQIVND (reference sequence). V was trimmed by 4 bases and J by 0 bases, leaving 10 bases between them. The sequences come from CD4+ or CD8+ T cells sorted from blood, collected in a trial of the OX40 agonist ivuxolimab. The gene calls are TRBV19 and TRBJ2-7, with D perhaps given as TRBD1 or TRBD2 (5 bases each). This receptor was identified in an adult with an advanced solid tumor such as melanoma, head and neck, liver or kidney cancer. The CDR3 loop reads CASSTGLSSYEQYF. Here the CDR3 DNA reads TGTGCCAGTAGTACGGGGCTAAGCTCCTACGAGCAGTACTTC. Variable domain in full (rest from reference TRBV19 and TRBJ2-7): DGGITQSPKYLFRKEGQNVTLSCEQNLNHDAMYWYRQDPGQGLRLIYYSQIVNDFQKGDIAEGYSVSREKKESFPLTVTSAQKNPTAFYLCASSTGLSSYEQYFGPGTRLTVT.